The present T cell receptor (beta chain) was sequenced within a study of blood T cells in healthy people across ages. The CDR3 is 13 residues long. Germline V gene data show CDR1 as SGHNT and CDR2 as YYREEE (reference sequence). Alongside a J-beta primer mix, a sample-barcoded 5' primer served in a second PCR lasting roughly 7 to 11 cycles. TCRdb independently ran MiXCR on the 5' RACE reads; one entry per CDR3 protein. This sample has 550,000 to 750,000 distinct CDR3 sequences; more than 20% occur once, and the top ten carry more than 3%. This clonotype has just a few counts. The V and J genes are TRBV5-4 and TRBJ2-5; D may match TRBD1 or TRBD2 (5 bases each). The end of the DNA aligns better with TRBJ2-1, so the J call may be wrong. The source is a man aged 65 to 85 in good health. Sequenced material: blood. CDR3 residues: CASSRDVNNEQFF. In nucleotides, the CDR3 is TGTGCCAGCAGCCGGGACGTCAACAATGAGCAGTTCTTC.